The 8 T cell receptor beta chains reported below all come from one sample, sequenced in a study of blood T cell repertoires in COVID-19. Data came from immunoSEQ multiplex PCR; TCRdb stores just in-frame clones and leaves some out. The repertoire holds some 80,000 clones, with 75% to 85% as singletons. Sequencing was carried out using peripheral blood. These TCRs come from a man aged 55 to 70 with COVID-19, enrolled during active disease.

The chain recombines TRBV7-2 with TRBJ2-5, with 11 positions matching TRBD2. Germline lookup yields CDR1 SGHTA and CDR2 FQGNSA. The V segment lost 0 bases and the J segment 6 bases; nucleotides outside the gene matches: 6. CDR3 length equals 16 residues. This chain's CDR3 is CASSLALAGGSKTQYF. In nucleotides, the CDR3 is TGTGCCAGCAGCTTAGCGTTAGCGGGAGGGTCAAAGACCCAGTACTTC.

For the CDR3, the DNA is TGCGCCAGCAGACCGGCGGCAGGGGCCATCTACGAGCAGTACTTC. Translation: CASRPAAGAIYEQYF. J is TRBJ2-7 and V is TRBV5-1; D is possibly TRBD1 (6 bases). Trimming removed 5 bases from V and 3 bases from J, with 18 bases in between. CDR1 is SGHRS, CDR2 YFSETQ, per germline. The CDR3 length is 15 residues.

This clone was counted once. The V gene is TRBV19, the J gene TRBJ2-7; 12 positions agree with TRBD2. The trim removed 5 bases at V and 4 bases at J, leaving 6 bases unmatched. The germline V gene has CDR1 LNHDA and CDR2 SQIVND (reference sequence). The CDR3 consists of 15 residues. This CDR3 is CASSPLAGGPYEQYF. CDR3 nucleotide sequence: TGTGCCAGTAGTCCTCTAGCGGGAGGGCCTTACGAGCAGTACTTC.

This chain joins TRBV9 and TRBJ2-1; 13 bases match TRBD2. Per the germline V gene, CDR1 is SGDLS and CDR2 is YYNGEE. Unmatched junction bases numbered 9, after V lost 5 bases and J lost 1 base. The CDR3 covers 18 residues. CDR3 amino acids: CASSDTSGRAGSYNEQFF. The CDR3 coding sequence is TGTGCCAGCAGTGATACTAGCGGGAGGGCCGGATCCTACAATGAGCAGTTCTTC.

This clone was detected once. The V call is TRBV4-3, the J call TRBJ2-3; D is possibly TRBD2 (5 bases). Trimming pared 0 bases from V and 2 bases from J, leaving 9 bases between. CDR3 size: 15 residues. Germline lookup yields CDR1 LGHNA and CDR2 YSLEER. CDR3 in amino acids: CASSQERRVTDTQYF. The CDR3 region has the DNA TGCGCCAGCAGCCAAGAGCGGCGGGTCACAGATACGCAGTATTTT.

The genes are TRBV12-3 or TRBV12-4 and TRBJ1-1; a weak D match, TRBD1 (6 bases). The V gene lost 2 bases and the J gene lost 10 bases, with 14 bases spanning the gap. The CDR3 is 13 amino acids. The CDR3 DNA follows: TGTGCCAGCAGTTTACTCGGGGGGGGGCGAGCTTTCTTT. This sequence encodes CASSLLGGGRAFF.

The V and J genes are TRBV11-3 and TRBJ1-2; no clear D gene. CDR1 SGHNT and CDR2 YENEEA come from the germline V gene. The CDR3 sequence is 14 residues long. The V gene lost 0 bases and the J gene lost 2 bases, with 7 bases spanning the gap. DNA for the CDR3: TGTGCCAGCAGCTTAGATGGCGGGAACTATGGCTACACCTTC. Protein sequence: CASSLDGGNYGYTF.

J is TRBJ2-2 and V is TRBV14, with D possibly matching TRBD2 (6 bases). Deletions cut 0 bases from V and 7 bases from J, with 9 bases between. Per the germline V gene, CDR1 is SGHDN and CDR2 is FVKESK. This CDR3 has 14 amino acids. The CDR3 is CASSQDRGIGELFF. Here the CDR3 DNA reads TGTGCCAGCAGCCAAGATCGGGGGATCGGGGAGCTGTTTTTT.